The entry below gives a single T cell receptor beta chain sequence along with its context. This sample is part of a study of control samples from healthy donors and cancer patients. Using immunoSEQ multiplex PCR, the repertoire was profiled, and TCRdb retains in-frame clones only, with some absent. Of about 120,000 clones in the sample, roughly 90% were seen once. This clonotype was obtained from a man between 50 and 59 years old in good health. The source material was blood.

CDR3 loop: CASKPTTANYGYTF. The CDR3 DNA sequence: TGTGCCAGCAAACCTACAACAGCTAACTATGGCTACACCTTC. V gene TRBV6-5 combines with J gene TRBJ1-2; D ambiguous. V lost 7 bases and J lost 0, with 12 bases in between. The CDR3 runs 14 residues. Germline CDR1 and CDR2: MNHEY and SVGAGI.